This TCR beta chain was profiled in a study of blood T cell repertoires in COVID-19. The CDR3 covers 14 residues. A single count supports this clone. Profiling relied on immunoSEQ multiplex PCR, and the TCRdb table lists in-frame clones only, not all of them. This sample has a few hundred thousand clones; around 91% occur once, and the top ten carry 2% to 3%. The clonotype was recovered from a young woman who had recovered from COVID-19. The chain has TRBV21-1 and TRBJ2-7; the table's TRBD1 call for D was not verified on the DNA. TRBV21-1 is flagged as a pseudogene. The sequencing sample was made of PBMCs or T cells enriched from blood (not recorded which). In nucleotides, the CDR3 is TGTGCCAGCAGCCGACAGGGGGGATCCTACGAGCAGTACTTC. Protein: CASSRQGGSYEQYF.